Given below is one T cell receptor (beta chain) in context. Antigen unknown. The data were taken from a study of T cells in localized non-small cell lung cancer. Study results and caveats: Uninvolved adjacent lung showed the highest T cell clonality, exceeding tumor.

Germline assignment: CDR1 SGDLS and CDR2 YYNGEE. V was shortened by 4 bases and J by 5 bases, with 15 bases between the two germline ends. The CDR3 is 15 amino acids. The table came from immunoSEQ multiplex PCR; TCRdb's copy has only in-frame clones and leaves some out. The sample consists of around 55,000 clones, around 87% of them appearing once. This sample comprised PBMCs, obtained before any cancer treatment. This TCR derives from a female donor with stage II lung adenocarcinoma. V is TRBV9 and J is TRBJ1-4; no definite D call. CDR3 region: CASSSHLGENEKLFF. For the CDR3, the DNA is TGTGCCAGCAGCTCTCACCTCGGGGAGAATGAAAAACTGTTTTTT.